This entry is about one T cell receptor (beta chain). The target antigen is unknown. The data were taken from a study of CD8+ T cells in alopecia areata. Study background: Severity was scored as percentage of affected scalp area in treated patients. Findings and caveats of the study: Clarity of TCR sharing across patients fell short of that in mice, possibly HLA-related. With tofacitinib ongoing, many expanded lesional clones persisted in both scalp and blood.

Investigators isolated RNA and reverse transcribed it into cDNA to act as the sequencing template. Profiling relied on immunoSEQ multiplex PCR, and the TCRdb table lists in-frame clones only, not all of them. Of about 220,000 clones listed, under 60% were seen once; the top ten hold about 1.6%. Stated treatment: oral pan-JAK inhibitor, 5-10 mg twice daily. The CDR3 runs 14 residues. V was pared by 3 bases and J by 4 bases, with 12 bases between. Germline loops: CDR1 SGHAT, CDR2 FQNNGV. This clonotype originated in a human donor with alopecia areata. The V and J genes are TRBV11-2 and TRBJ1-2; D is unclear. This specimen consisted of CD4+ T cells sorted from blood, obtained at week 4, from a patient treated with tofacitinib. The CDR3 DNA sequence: TGTGCCAGCAGCTTTCGGGCCAACTCCTATGGCTACACCTTC. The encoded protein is CASSFRANSYGYTF.